This T cell receptor beta chain was obtained from a study of blood T cell repertoires in COVID-19. About the study: Specimens from acute and convalescent COVID-19 originated in the United States, Italy and Spain.

The assay was immunoSEQ multiplex PCR, and TCRdb's table has in-frame clones only and misses some. The data show approximately 120,000 clones, with less than 85% seen just once and 15% to 20% held by the top ten. The source material was peripheral blood. This clonotype originated in a woman between 55 and 75 years old with acute or convalescent COVID-19.

In nucleotides, the CDR3 is TGTGCCAGCAGCTCCCAGGGGACTGAGCAGTTCTTC. It translates to CASSSQGTEQFF. The rearrangement links TRBV5-6 to TRBJ2-1, with D perhaps TRBD1 (6 bases). CDR1 and CDR2 (germline): SGHDT, YYEEEE. The CDR3 contains 12 residues. Trimming cost V 3 bases and J 9 bases, with 10 bases left between them.